The 31 T cell receptor beta chains below all came from one sample that was sequenced in a study of molecular identifiers for immune sequencing clone quantification (dated by TCRdb to 2016 to 2019). The library was made by PCR. The listed sequencing device is Illumina HiSeq 4000. In TCRdb, the public reads were trimmed at Q25 with fastp and aligned with MiXCR, with productive beta chains retained. Each CDR3 protein appears once, grouped with its most common genes and DNA. The sample has 300,000 to 350,000 distinct CDR3 sequences on record, about a fifth of them singletons. Roughly 0.86% of the sample goes to the ten largest clones. The sample taken for sequencing was naive CD8+ T cells from blood, with Jurkat cell RNA spiked in. Explained via the paper, the cell subset or site label denotes: FACS-sorted CD8+CD4-CCR7+CD45RA+ naive T cells. The receptors come from a human donor in good health. Some libraries in this study had Jurkat cell RNA spiked in.

This clonotype was observed many times. V is TRBV7-9 and J is TRBJ2-7; D may be TRBD1 (6 bases). Trimming shortened V by 5 bases and J by 0 bases, and 17 bases separated the two germline ends. CDR3 length: 16 amino acids. Per the germline V gene, CDR1 is SEHNR and CDR2 is FQNEAQ (reference sequence). CDR3 in amino acids: CASSPRTGPRSYEQYF. The DNA of the CDR3 is TGTGCCAGCAGCCCCCGAACAGGGCCTCGCTCCTACGAGCAGTACTTC.

This clonotype turned up a few times. The chain recombines TRBV3-1 with TRBJ2-3; TRBD2 aligns across 10 bases. With V trimmed by 2 bases and J by 2 bases, 4 bases remained unmatched. The length of the CDR3 is 16 residues. Germline V gives CDR1 LGHDT, CDR2 YNNKEL (reference sequence). In DNA form, the CDR3 reads TGTGCCAGCAGCCAATTAGCGGGAGGACACACAGATACGCAGTATTTT. It specifies CASSQLAGGHTDTQYF.

A word on this clonotype: The junction and the germline gene differ at one end; a read error may be behind it. The genes are TRBV10-3 and TRBJ2-3, with 9 bases aligning to TRBD1. Germline CDR1 ENHRY, CDR2 SYGVKD. The CDR3 length is 16 residues. This CDR3 is CAISDLPGQGRDRQYF. The DNA of the CDR3 is TGTGCCATCAGTGACCTTCCGGGACAGGGTCGAGATAGGCAGTATTTT.

This clonotype was picked up many times. The CDR3 DNA reads TGCGCCAGCAGCCCTCAGGTGGGGGAGGCGTCCTACGAGCAGTACTTC. Its translation is CASSPQVGEASYEQYF. This chain links TRBV5-1 with TRBJ2-7; a possible D gene is TRBD2 (6 bases). V lost 4 bases, J lost 1 base, and 18 bases lay in between. Germline CDR1 SGHRS, CDR2 YFSETQ. The CDR3 runs to 16 residues.

This clonotype was recorded many times. The V and J genes are TRBV6-2 or TRBV6-3 and TRBJ1-2; weak D call: TRBD1 (5 bases). CDR1 and CDR2 from the germline V gene are MNHEY and SVGEGT. Between the trimmed V and J ends, which lost 8 bases and 4 bases, there was a span of 17 bases. This CDR3 spans 14 amino acids. CDR3 region: CASHADRKTYGYTF. In DNA form, the CDR3 reads TGTGCCAGCCACGCTGACAGAAAGACCTATGGCTACACCTTC.

This clonotype was detected ten times or more. The chain combines TRBV28 with TRBJ1-5, with D hard to call. This CDR3 is 15 amino acids long. V was cut by 6 bases and J by 0 bases, with 12 bases left in between. CDR1 and CDR2 from the germline V gene are MDHEN and SYDVKM. For the CDR3, the DNA is TGTGCCAGCAGAATTCAGAAATATAGCAATCAGCCCCAGCATTTT. As protein: CASRIQKYSNQPQHF.

This clonotype appeared a few times. V gene TRBV5-6 combines with J gene TRBJ1-5, with D perhaps matching TRBD1 (6 bases). This CDR3 region has 14 residues. Germline V gene lookup returns CDR1 SGHDT and CDR2 YYEEEE. Trimming removed 3 bases from V and 6 bases from J, with 13 bases in between. Here the CDR3 DNA reads TGTGCCAGCAGCTCCTACAGGGACGGTCAGCCCCAGCATTTT. Encoded protein: CASSSYRDGQPQHF.

This clonotype was recorded at least ten times. The J gene is TRBJ2-2, the V gene TRBV9; D not certain. Germline V gene lookup returns CDR1 SGDLS and CDR2 YYNGEE. Trimming stripped 0 bases from V and 6 bases from J, with 6 bases between. There are 13 residues in the CDR3. The CDR3 bases are TGTGCCAGCAGCGTAGGGGGTTCCGGGGAGCTGTTTTTT. This codes for CASSVGGSGELFF.

At least ten counts were recorded for this clonotype. The V and J genes are TRBV30 and TRBJ2-2; D remains unclear. Germline values: CDR1 GTSNPN, CDR2 SVGIG (reference sequence). The V gene lost 4 bases and the J gene lost 4 bases, with 4 bases spanning the gap. This CDR3 has 11 amino acids. The CDR3 here is CAWTITGELFF. CDR3 DNA: TGTGCCTGGACTATCACCGGGGAGCTGTTTTTT. The full variable domain, rest sourced from reference TRBV30 and TRBJ2-2, is SQTIHQWPATLVQPVGSPLSLECTVEGTSNPNLYWYRQAAGRGLQLLFYSVGIGQISSEVPQNLSASRPQDRQFILSSKKLLLSDSGFYLCAWTITGELFFGEGSRLTVL.

There are many counts of this clonotype. The chain joins TRBV12-3 or TRBV12-4 to TRBJ1-1; D is ambiguous. V lost 5 bases to trimming and J lost 4 bases, with 8 bases between them. This CDR3 region has 12 residues. CDR3 amino acids: CASSPRFTEAFF. The CDR3 nucleotides read TGTGCCAGCAGTCCAAGGTTCACTGAAGCTTTCTTT.

This clonotype was recorded at least ten times. The chain uses TRBV2 and TRBJ2-1, with 11 bases identical to TRBD2. Germline V gene sequence: CDR1 SNHLY, CDR2 FYNNEI. This CDR3 comprises 15 residues. V was pared by 5 bases and J by 1 base, with 1 base of the junction left unmatched. CDR3 bases: TGTGCCAGCAGTAGACTAGCGGGATCCTACAATGAGCAGTTCTTC. Amino acid sequence: CASSRLAGSYNEQFF. Combining the CDR3 with reference TRBV2 and TRBJ2-1 gives the whole variable domain EPEVTQTPSHQVTQMGQEVILRCVPISNHLYFYWYRQILGQKVEFLVSFYNNEISEKSEIFDDQFSVERPDGSNFTLKIRSTKLEDSAMYFCASSRLAGSYNEQFFGPGTRLTVL.

This clonotype was observed many times. This rearrangement joins TRBV20-1 to TRBJ2-4, with 7 bases lining up with TRBD1. The CDR3 is made up of 15 amino acids. From germline, CDR1 is DFQATT and CDR2 SNEGSKA (reference sequence). With 3 bases clipped from V and 0 bases from J, the junction kept 5 bases outside the gene matches. CDR3 sequence: CSASGQELAKNIQYF. CDR3 nucleotides: TGCAGTGCTAGTGGACAGGAGCTAGCCAAAAACATTCAGTACTTC.

Points on this clonotype: This sequence may be a read error, since a much larger clone differs from it by one base. The chain recombines TRBV12-3 or TRBV12-4 with TRBJ2-1; 7 bases agree with TRBD2. The CDR3 covers 13 residues. J gave up 4 bases and V 11 bases, and 8 bases lay outside the gene matches. CDR3 coding DNA: TGTGCCGCTAGCCGGGGAGGGTACAATGAGCAGTTCTTC. This encodes CAASRGGYNEQFF.

The rearrangement joins TRBV6-5 to TRBJ1-1; D gene uncertain. Germline assignment: CDR1 MNHEY and CDR2 SVGAGI. The germline V and J ends were trimmed by 5 bases and 1 base, with 23 bases remaining between them. The CDR3 has 18 amino acids. The CDR3 protein is CASSGAPAVGMRNTEAFF. The CDR3 DNA reads TGTGCCAGCAGTGGAGCCCCAGCCGTGGGCATGAGGAACACTGAAGCTTTCTTT.

On this clonotype itself: A much larger clone is a single base away; this may be a read error. This rearrangement joins TRBV20-1 to TRBJ2-3, with D possibly TRBD2 on 6 matching bases. CDR1 is DFQATT, CDR2 SNEGSKA, per germline (reference sequence). The CDR3 runs 16 residues. CDR3 sequence: CSARDGIAESTDTRYF. CDR3 nucleotide sequence: TGCAGTGCTAGAGATGGGATAGCGGAGAGCACAGATACGCGGTATTTT.

This clonotype has a count of ten or more. This chain uses TRBV29-1 with TRBJ2-7; no firm D call. The germline V and J ends were trimmed by 6 bases and 3 bases, with 15 bases remaining between them. The CDR3 runs 13 residues. Germline CDR1 reads SQVTM; CDR2 reads ANQGSEA. DNA for the CDR3: TGCAGCGTCAGGTTTGGTCCGAACTACGAGCAGTACTTC. Its protein product is CSVRFGPNYEQYF.

This clonotype was detected a few times. The CDR3: CASSLWDRNEAFF. CDR3 nucleotides: TGTGCCAGCAGTTTATGGGACAGGAATGAAGCTTTCTTT. This sequence joins TRBV27 and TRBJ1-1, with 8 positions matching TRBD1. Trimming took 1 base from V and 7 from J; bases not matched to a gene: 2. The CDR3 length is 13 residues. The germline CDR1 and CDR2 sequences are MNHEY and SMNVEV (reference sequence).

In this sample, this clonotype turned up many times. The chain joins TRBV19 to TRBJ2-5; 7 bases match TRBD1. The germline V gene encodes CDR1 LNHDA and CDR2 SQIVND (reference sequence). The CDR3 contains 16 residues. Trimming at V came to 5 bases and at J to 4 bases, leaving 13 bases not matched to a gene. Written as DNA, the CDR3 is TGTGCCAGTAGTCTAGGGGACAGAGCCAGACCAGAGACCCAGTACTTC. Protein product: CASSLGDRARPETQYF. The whole variable domain, filled in from reference TRBV19 and TRBJ2-5, reads DGGITQSPKYLFRKEGQNVTLSCEQNLNHDAMYWYRQDPGQGLRLIYYSQIVNDFQKGDIAEGYSVSREKKESFPLTVTSAQKNPTAFYLCASSLGDRARPETQYFGPGTRLLVL.

Ten or more counts support this clonotype. The chain recombines TRBV7-3 with TRBJ2-3; D possibly corresponds to TRBD2 (6 bases). This CDR3 contains 14 residues. Looked up from germline, CDR1 is SGHTA and CDR2 is FQGTGA. Trimming shortened V by 5 bases and J by 6 bases, and 15 bases separated the two germline ends. The CDR3 nucleotides read TGTGCCAGCAGCCTCAATGGGGGGTCCGATACGCAGTATTTT. This translates into CASSLNGGSDTQYF.

As regards this clonotype: This may stem from a read error, because a much larger clone lies one nucleotide away. V is TRBV4-3 and J is TRBJ1-1; D is unclear. The CDR3 is 16 amino acids. Germline-derived CDR1 and CDR2 are LGHNA and YSLEER. Deletions cut 4 bases from V and 0 bases from J, with 15 bases between. As DNA, the CDR3 is TGCGCCAGCAGCCCCGACTGGGCCGAGATGAACACTGAAGCTTTCTTT. Translating gives CASSPDWAEMNTEAFF.

The table lists this clonotype with many counts. This chain connects TRBV4-1 to TRBJ2-6; possible D gene TRBD1, 5 bases. The ends were cut back, 1 base at V and 0 bases at J, with 13 bases in the middle. This CDR3 is built from 18 residues. Germline CDR1 and CDR2: MGHRA and YSYEKL. The chain's CDR3 is CASSQVQGLISGANVLTF. CDR3 nucleotides: TGCGCCAGCAGCCAAGTTCAGGGATTAATCTCTGGGGCCAACGTCCTGACTTTC.

This clonotype was recorded a few times. The chain joins TRBV27 to TRBJ1-1, with a possible D match to TRBD1 (5 bases). Germline V CDR1 and CDR2: MNHEY, SMNVEV (reference sequence). The CDR3 is made up of 14 amino acids. V was trimmed by 3 bases and J by 1 base, leaving 9 bases between them. Written as DNA, the CDR3 is TGTGCCAGCAGTTTCGGGGCTCCGAACACTGAAGCTTTCTTT. This codes for CASSFGAPNTEAFF.

At least ten counts were recorded for this clonotype. The rearrangement joins TRBV4-1 to TRBJ1-1; unclear D gene. CDR1 and CDR2 from the germline V gene are MGHRA and YSYEKL. V was clipped by 4 bases and J by 0 bases, with 18 bases between them. The CDR3 covers 17 residues. CDR3 region: CASSRMPPTAMNTEAFF. The CDR3 DNA follows: TGCGCCAGCAGCCGAATGCCCCCCACAGCTATGAACACTGAAGCTTTCTTT.

The chain links TRBV19 to TRBJ2-3; 7 bases are a match to TRBD1. The CDR3 loop spans 14 amino acids. Trimming at V came to 7 bases and at J to 2 bases, leaving 6 bases not matched to a gene. The germline gives CDR1 LNHDA, CDR2 SQIVND (reference sequence). CDR3 sequence reads: CASNGDRVTDTQYF. Here the CDR3 DNA reads TGTGCCAGTAACGGAGACAGGGTCACAGATACGCAGTATTTT.

This clonotype has a count of ten or more. The V gene is TRBV19, the J gene TRBJ2-7; TRBD2 agrees at 9 bases. Trimming took 3 bases from V and 4 from J; bases not matched to a gene: 19. This CDR3 is built from 19 residues. Germline assignment: CDR1 LNHDA and CDR2 SQIVND (reference sequence). CDR3 sequence (DNA): TGTGCCAGTAGTATCGAGGGGGCTAGCGGGACCAGGACGCAGTACGAGCAGTACTTC. Protein: CASSIEGASGTRTQYEQYF.

This clonotype was counted between two and nine times. V gene TRBV5-5 combines with J gene TRBJ2-3; 15 bases match TRBD2. V lost 0 bases to trimming and J lost 6 bases; unmatched junction nucleotides: 8. Germline V gene sequence: CDR1 SGHKS, CDR2 YYEKEE (reference sequence). This CDR3 comprises 18 residues. The CDR3, as DNA: TGTGCCAGCAGCTTGGAAGGACTAGCGGGGGGGTTCGGTGATACGCAGTATTTT. This codes for CASSLEGLAGGFGDTQYF. Drawing the rest from reference TRBV5-5 and TRBJ2-3, the complete variable domain is DAGVTQSPTHLIKTRGQQVTLRCSPISGHKSVSWYQQVLGQGPQFIFQYYEKEERGRGNFPDRFSARQFPNYSSELNVNALLLGDSALYLCASSLEGLAGGFGDTQYFGPGTRLTVL.

At least ten counts were recorded for this clonotype. J is TRBJ2-3 and V is TRBV2, with a tentative D call TRBD2 (6 bases). The CDR3 consists of 15 residues. Trimming removed 1 base from V and 0 bases from J, with 8 bases in between. CDR1 SNHLY and CDR2 FYNNEI come from the germline V gene. CDR3 region: CASSEESGSTDTQYF. CDR3 in DNA: TGTGCCAGCAGTGAAGAGAGCGGGAGCACAGATACGCAGTATTTT.

This clonotype was observed many times. The rearrangement uses TRBV4-3 and TRBJ1-1; no firm D call. This CDR3 comprises 15 residues. V lost 1 base and J lost 1, with 10 bases in between. Germline CDR1 and CDR2: LGHNA and YSLEER. The CDR3 DNA follows: TGCGCCAGCAGCCAAGGGCCGGGAGAGAACACTGAAGCTTTCTTT. It yields the protein CASSQGPGENTEAFF.

This clonotype was recorded many times. V is TRBV11-2 and J is TRBJ2-5; TRBD1 aligns across 9 bases. Germline values: CDR1 SGHAT, CDR2 FQNNGV. CDR3 size: 17 residues. The V and J ends lost 5 bases and 1 base, in that order; junction bases with no gene match: 11. The CDR3 nucleotides read TGTGCCAGCAGCGAATTCCGGGACAGGGTCCTCCAAGAGACCCAGTACTTC. Translated, it gives CASSEFRDRVLQETQYF.

This clonotype appeared many times. This chain uses TRBV5-4 with TRBJ2-7, with a possible D match to TRBD2 (5 bases). With 4 bases removed from V and 2 bases from J, the gap between germline ends came to 13 bases. CDR1 is SGHNT, CDR2 YYREEE, per germline (reference sequence). This CDR3 has 14 amino acids. Here the CDR3 DNA reads TGTGCCAGCAGCCCGACGGGGAAAACCTACGAGCAGTACTTC. Its translation: CASSPTGKTYEQYF. The variable domain in full, completed from reference TRBV5-4 and TRBJ2-7, reads ETGVTQSPTHLIKTRGQQVTLRCSSQSGHNTVSWYQQALGQGPQFIFQYYREEENGRGNFPPRFSGLQFPNYSSELNVNALELDDSALYLCASSPTGKTYEQYFGPGTRLTVT.

This clonotype was counted at least ten times. V is TRBV6-5 and J is TRBJ2-5; tentatively, D is TRBD1 (5 bases). The CDR3 contains 16 residues. Trimming removed 2 bases at V and 7 bases at J, with 20 bases between. Germline lookup yields CDR1 MNHEY and CDR2 SVGAGI. In DNA, the CDR3 is TGTGCCAGCAGTTACGGTTTACGACTGGGGCGGTGGACCCAGTACTTC. Protein: CASSYGLRLGRWTQYF.